This passage covers 26 T cell receptor beta chains from one sample sequenced in a study of T-cell reconstitution after alpha-beta-depleted transplantation in children. Preparing the TCRbeta library involved the use of unique molecular identifiers. TCRdb reanalysed the PCR reads using MiXCR and keeps one entry per CDR3 protein. The sample has approximately 500,000 distinct CDR3 sequences, roughly a tenth seen once; the top ten hold around 2%. Here the sequenced sample was PBMCs, taken before TCRalphabeta/CD19-depleted stem cell transplant. The receptors stem from a child between 2 and 9 years old with inherited bone marrow failure, due to receive a stem cell transplant.

This clonotype showed up just a few times. The chain employs TRBV7-9 and TRBJ2-1; 11 positions agree with TRBD1. The germline V gene encodes CDR1 SEHNR and CDR2 FQNEAQ (reference sequence). CDR3 length equals 17 residues. V was clipped by 0 bases and J by 4 bases; unmatched bases: 5. CDR3 nucleotide sequence: TGTGCCAGCAGCTTAGCGTCCGGACAGGGGGCTTACAATGAGCAGTTCTTC. Amino acid sequence: CASSLASGQGAYNEQFF.

This clonotype was counted many times. This chain links TRBV3-1 with TRBJ2-7, with a possible D match to TRBD1 (6 bases). Germline V lookup: CDR1 LGHDT, CDR2 YNNKEL (reference sequence). Trimming stripped 5 bases from V and 5 bases from J, with 13 bases between. There are 13 residues in the CDR3. CDR3: CASSDPGQDEQYF. The CDR3 bases are TGTGCCAGCAGCGACCCGGGACAAGACGAGCAGTACTTC.

The table lists this clonotype with a count of one. V gene TRBV18 combines with J gene TRBJ2-1; TRBD1 might be the D (7 bases). From germline, CDR1 is KGHSH and CDR2 LQKENI. Trimming took 2 bases from V and 8 from J, leaving 19 bases between them. The CDR3 covers 16 residues. In DNA form, the CDR3 reads TGTGCCAGCTCACCAATAGGGACAGCGGGCAGGGATGAGCAGTTCTTC. Protein product: CASSPIGTAGRDEQFF.

This clonotype has a handful of counts. The CDR3, as DNA: TGCGCCAGCAGCTTGATCGTCTTAAACACCGGGGAGCTGTTTTTT. Translation gives CASSLIVLNTGELFF. The V and J genes are TRBV5-1 and TRBJ2-2; D is undetermined. The germline V gene encodes CDR1 SGHRS and CDR2 YFSETQ. CDR3 length: 15 residues. V was shortened by 1 base and J by 2 bases, with 9 bases between the two germline ends.

This clonotype occurred a few times. The chain has TRBV10-3 and TRBJ2-1; 11 bases match TRBD2. Trimming took 3 bases from V and 9 from J; bases not matched to a gene: 10. Germline V CDR1 and CDR2: ENHRY, SYGVKD. CDR3 length: 16 residues. The CDR3 region has the DNA TGTGCCATCAGTGAATCGAGACTAGCGGGATCGGGTGAGCAGTTCTTC. It encodes CAISESRLAGSGEQFF.

The table lists this clonotype with many counts. The J gene is TRBJ2-7, the V gene TRBV20-1; D possibly matches TRBD1 or TRBD2 (5 bases each). Germline CDR1 DFQATT, CDR2 SNEGSKA (reference sequence). V was trimmed by 3 bases and J by 0 bases, leaving 15 bases between them. This CDR3 is 15 amino acids long. Here the CDR3 reads CSASSGGGSSYEQYF. In DNA, the CDR3 is TGCAGTGCTAGTAGTGGTGGGGGAAGCTCCTACGAGCAGTACTTC.

This clonotype showed up many times. This rearrangement joins TRBV7-9 to TRBJ2-5, with D unresolved. V lost 5 bases and J 5 bases, leaving 9 bases between the germline ends. Germline assignment: CDR1 SEHNR and CDR2 FQNEAQ (reference sequence). The CDR3 runs to 12 residues. The CDR3 reads CASSPIRETQYF. The CDR3 DNA follows: TGTGCCAGCAGCCCGATCAGGGAGACCCAGTACTTC.

The sample holds many counts of this clonotype. This chain links TRBV29-1 with TRBJ2-7, with D perhaps TRBD2 (6 bases). Per the germline V gene, CDR1 is SQVTM and CDR2 is ANQGSEA. With 3 bases removed from V and 6 bases from J, the gap between germline ends came to 15 bases. This CDR3 is built from 13 residues. Here the CDR3 reads CSVDVQGGGEQYF. The CDR3 DNA reads as TGCAGCGTTGATGTGCAGGGAGGCGGCGAGCAGTACTTC.

On this clonotype itself: Possible read error: a much larger clone is one base away. The chain links TRBV6-5 to TRBJ2-1; unclear D gene. V was trimmed by 4 bases and J by 4 bases, leaving 8 bases between them. Per germline, CDR1 MNHEY and CDR2 SVGAGI. This CDR3 is built from 13 residues. The CDR3 protein is CASSLTQYNEQFF. Here the CDR3 DNA reads TGTGCCAGCAGTTTAACGCAATACAATGAGCAGTTCTTC.

This clonotype has a count of ten or more. Here the CDR3 reads CASSPRLAGELEQFF. CDR3 bases: TGTGCCAGCAGCCCACGACTAGCGGGAGAACTTGAGCAGTTCTTC. The chain recombines TRBV11-2 with TRBJ2-1; 12 bases are a match to TRBD2. Germline CDR1 SGHAT, CDR2 FQNNGV. J gave up 9 bases and V 5 bases, and 8 bases lay outside the gene matches. The CDR3 is 15 residues long.

This clonotype has a count of ten or more. The chain links TRBV6-5 to TRBJ2-7; possible D gene TRBD2, 6 bases. The CDR3 runs 15 residues. Germline CDR1 is MNHEY and CDR2 is SVGAGI. Trimming took off 2 bases at V and 3 bases at J, with 14 bases between the two ends. The CDR3 reads CASSYNGNSGYEQYF. DNA of the CDR3: TGTGCCAGCAGTTACAATGGTAATAGCGGCTACGAGCAGTACTTC.

This clonotype was detected a few times. The V and J genes are TRBV30 and TRBJ2-1; D uncertain. The CDR3 length is 15 residues. Germline V CDR1 and CDR2: GTSNPN, SVGIG (reference sequence). Trimming left V 0 bases short and J 0 bases short, with 9 bases between. The CDR3 reads CAWSVWQSSYNEQFF. The CDR3, as DNA: TGTGCCTGGAGTGTCTGGCAGAGCTCCTACAATGAGCAGTTCTTC.

This clonotype was recorded at least ten times. The chain couples TRBV2 to TRBJ2-3, with D possibly being TRBD2 (6 bases). V lost 2 bases, J lost 4 bases, and 13 bases lay in between. The CDR3 has 15 amino acids. Germline V lookup: CDR1 SNHLY, CDR2 FYNNEI. The CDR3 nucleotides read TGTGCCAGCAGTGAATCTGTGATAGCGGCAGATACGCAGTATTTT. It encodes CASSESVIAADTQYF. Combining the CDR3 with reference TRBV2 and TRBJ2-3 gives the whole variable domain EPEVTQTPSHQVTQMGQEVILRCVPISNHLYFYWYRQILGQKVEFLVSFYNNEISEKSEIFDDQFSVERPDGSNFTLKIRSTKLEDSAMYFCASSESVIAADTQYFGPGTRLTVL.

This clonotype came up a few times. The chain carries TRBV30 and TRBJ2-5, with unresolved D. Germline V lookup: CDR1 GTSNPN, CDR2 SVGIG (reference sequence). This CDR3 comprises 12 residues. The V gene lost 3 bases and the J gene lost 0 bases, with 5 bases spanning the gap. The CDR3 is CAWRDDQETQYF. In DNA, the CDR3 is TGTGCCTGGAGGGACGACCAAGAGACCCAGTACTTC.

The table lists this clonotype with many counts. The chain recombines TRBV2 with TRBJ1-5; possible D gene TRBD1, 6 bases. Per the germline V gene, CDR1 is SNHLY and CDR2 is FYNNEI. Trimming stripped 3 bases from V and 2 bases from J, with 11 bases between. The CDR3 consists of 15 residues. CDR3 loop: CASSEGRGGNQPQHF. DNA of the CDR3: TGTGCCAGCAGTGAGGGCAGGGGAGGCAATCAGCCCCAGCATTTT.

This clonotype has a count of ten or more. This sequence joins TRBV19 and TRBJ1-5; 9 nucleotides match TRBD1. Germline CDR1 reads LNHDA; CDR2 reads SQIVND (reference sequence). There are 12 residues in the CDR3. The J segment lost 8 bases and the V segment lost 11 bases, leaving 7 bases of the junction unmatched. The CDR3 DNA follows: TGTGCCTCCGGGGACAGGGATGAGCCCCAGCATTTT. Protein sequence: CASGDRDEPQHF.

At least ten counts were recorded for this clonotype. The V call is TRBV3-1, the J call TRBJ2-1, with 8 nucleotides matching TRBD1. The CDR3 sequence is 15 residues long. V dropped 4 bases and J dropped 3; count of bases not matched to a gene: 5. Germline V gene sequence: CDR1 LGHDT, CDR2 YNNKEL (reference sequence). In nucleotides, the CDR3 is TGTGCCAGCAGCCTCGGGACAGGCGTCTACAATGAGCAGTTCTTC. As protein: CASSLGTGVYNEQFF.

In its sample, this clonotype was seen many times. The chain combines TRBV4-3 with TRBJ1-2, with a possible D match to TRBD1 (5 bases). This CDR3 contains 15 residues. From germline, CDR1 is LGHNA and CDR2 YSLEER. V was trimmed by 1 base and J by 3 bases, leaving 12 bases between them. The DNA for the CDR3 is TGCGCCAGCAGCCAAGTTTGGGCGGGGGACTATGGCTACACCTTC. It is translated as CASSQVWAGDYGYTF.

The genes are TRBV5-6 and TRBJ2-1; D is unclear. The V end was cut by 4 bases, the J end by 4 bases, with 6 bases between. CDR1 is SGHDT and CDR2 is YYEEEE in the germline V gene. The CDR3 spans 12 residues. CDR3 nucleotides: TGTGCCAGCAGCCGGAATTACAATGAGCAGTTCTTC. Amino acid sequence: CASSRNYNEQFF.

The chain is built from TRBV7-9 and TRBJ2-1; possible D gene TRBD2, 6 bases. CDR1 is SEHNR, CDR2 FQNEAQ, per germline (reference sequence). The CDR3 covers 12 residues. Trimming removed 6 bases at V and 10 bases at J, with 13 bases between. The CDR3 DNA reads TGTGCCAGCAGTGACGAGCGGGTGGAGCAGTTCTTC. The encoded protein is CASSDERVEQFF.

At least ten counts were recorded for this clonotype. The chain has TRBV28 and TRBJ2-2; D is unresolved. The germline V and J ends were trimmed by 1 base and 0 bases, with 9 bases remaining between them. The CDR3 runs to 16 residues. Per the germline V gene, CDR1 is MDHEN and CDR2 is SYDVKM. CDR3: CASSLSGSSNTGELFF. For the CDR3, the DNA is TGTGCCAGCAGTTTATCAGGAAGCTCGAACACCGGGGAGCTGTTTTTT.

This chain joins TRBV28 and TRBJ1-2; D is possibly TRBD1 (5 bases). Trimming left V 6 bases short and J 2 bases short, with 13 bases between. The CDR3 has 14 amino acids. Germline V gene sequence: CDR1 MDHEN, CDR2 SYDVKM. The CDR3 protein is CASSFGPGNYGYTF. The CDR3 DNA follows: TGTGCCAGCAGCTTCGGACCAGGGAACTATGGCTACACCTTC.

The sample holds many counts of this clonotype. The chain is built from TRBV12-3 or TRBV12-4 and TRBJ2-3, with D possibly called TRBD1 or TRBD2 (5 bases each). V was clipped by 4 bases and J by 6 bases, with 26 bases between them. The CDR3 is made up of 18 amino acids. CDR3 in amino acids: CASSSRSWDDPNKDTQYF. CDR3 nucleotide sequence: TGTGCCAGCAGTTCCCGATCATGGGACGACCCCAACAAGGATACGCAGTATTTT.

This clonotype has at least ten counts. The J gene is TRBJ2-1, the V gene TRBV6-5; D might be TRBD2 (5 bases). This CDR3 spans 15 amino acids. Trimming took 6 bases from V and 2 from J, leaving 14 bases between them. Germline assignment: CDR1 MNHEY and CDR2 SVGAGI. In DNA, the CDR3 is TGTGCCAGCAGCCCAACTAGTCACCCCTACAATGAGCAGTTCTTC. This gives the protein CASSPTSHPYNEQFF.

This clonotype has ten or more counts. The chain employs TRBV18 and TRBJ2-5; TRBD2 matches 8 bases. Per germline, CDR1 KGHSH and CDR2 LQKENI. Trimming took 2 bases from V and 8 from J; bases not matched to a gene: 7. There are 14 residues in the CDR3. CDR3 residues: CASSPSGLAGTQYF. For the CDR3, the DNA is TGTGCCAGCTCACCATCCGGACTAGCAGGCACCCAGTACTTC.

This clonotype has at least ten counts. The chain uses TRBV7-9 and TRBJ2-1; no clear D gene. V gave up 7 bases and J gave up 7 bases, with 11 bases separating them. The CDR3 spans 12 residues. The V gene's germline CDR1 is SEHNR and CDR2 FQNEAQ (reference sequence). CDR3: CASIKTGNEQFF. The CDR3 coding sequence is TGTGCCAGCATCAAAACCGGGAATGAGCAGTTCTTC. Using reference TRBV7-9 and TRBJ2-1 for the parts outside the CDR3, the full variable domain is DTGVSQNPRHKITKRGQNVTFRCDPISEHNRLYWYRQTLGQGPEFLTYFQNEAQLEKSRLLSDRFSAERPKGSFSTLEIQRTEQGDSAMYLCASIKTGNEQFFGPGTRLTVL.